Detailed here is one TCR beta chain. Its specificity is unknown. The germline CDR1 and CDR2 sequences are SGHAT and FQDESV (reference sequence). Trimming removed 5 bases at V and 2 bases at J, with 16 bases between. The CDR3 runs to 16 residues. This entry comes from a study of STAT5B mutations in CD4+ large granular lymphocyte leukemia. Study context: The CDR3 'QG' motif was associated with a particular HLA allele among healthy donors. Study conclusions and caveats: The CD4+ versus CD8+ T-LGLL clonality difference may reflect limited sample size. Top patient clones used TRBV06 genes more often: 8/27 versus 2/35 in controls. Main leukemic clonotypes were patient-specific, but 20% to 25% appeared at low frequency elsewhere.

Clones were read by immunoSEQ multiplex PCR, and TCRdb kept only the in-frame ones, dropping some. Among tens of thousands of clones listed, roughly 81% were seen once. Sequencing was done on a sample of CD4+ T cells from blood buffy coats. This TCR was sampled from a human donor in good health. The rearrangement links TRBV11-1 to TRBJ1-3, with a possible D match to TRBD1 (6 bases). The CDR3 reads CASSRLQGTAGNTIYF. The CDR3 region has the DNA TGTGCCAGCAGCCGGCTACAGGGCACCGCTGGAAACACCATATATTTT. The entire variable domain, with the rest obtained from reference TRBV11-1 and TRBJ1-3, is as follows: EAEVAQSPRYKITEKSQAVAFWCDPISGHATLYWYRQILGQGPELLVQFQDESVVDDSQLPKDRFSAERLKGVDSTLKIQPAELGDSAMYLCASSRLQGTAGNTIYFGEGSWLTVV.